The 23 T cell receptor beta chains listed next were all sequenced from one sample in a study of regulatory T cells in long-lasting Graves disease. CDR3 regions were amplified by Arm-PCR using iRepertoire HTBI primers to build TCR beta libraries. From the multiplex PCR reads, TCRdb called clonotypes with MiXCR, one entry per CDR3 protein. This sample has 530,000 or so distinct CDR3 sequences, with 15% to 20% found just once. Time point of the sample: newly diagnosed GD, antithyroid drugs for less than 3 months. Construction of the TCR library relied on RNA isolated from PBMCs. Another study also made use of these data, one on T cells in Graves' hyperthyroidism and ophthalmopathy.

The source material was peripheral blood mononuclear cells (PBMCs), sampled at new diagnosis, from a patient treated with antithyroid drugs. The receptors here all came from a man between 18 and 29 years old with Graves disease.

This chain joins TRBV2 and TRBJ1-5; 7 bases line up with TRBD1. The germline V gene has CDR1 SNHLY and CDR2 FYNNEI. V was pared by 8 bases and J by 7 bases, with 5 bases of the junction left unmatched. CDR3 length: 12 amino acids. CDR3 nucleotides: TGTGCCAGCGACAGGGACGGCCAGCCCCAGCATTTT. It encodes CASDRDGQPQHF.

This clonotype showed up many times. One junction end disagrees with the germline gene, perhaps due to a read error. CDR3 nucleotide sequence: TGTGCCAGCAGTTGGCCGGACGCCAGGGCGCGTTTT. The encoded protein is CASSWPDARARF. The rearrangement joins TRBV2 to TRBJ2-3; perhaps TRBD1 as D (5 bases). Germline V CDR1 and CDR2: SNHLY, FYNNEI. The CDR3 has 12 residues.

The table lists this clonotype with many counts. J is TRBJ1-2 and V is TRBV6-1; D unresolved. The CDR3 has 12 amino acids. CDR1 and CDR2 from the germline V gene are MNHNS and SASEGT. Trimming pared 8 bases from V and 5 bases from J, leaving 12 bases between. DNA for the CDR3: TGTGCCAGCCTCTCAGAGGAATATGGCTACACCTTC. Its translation is CASLSEEYGYTF.

This clonotype was counted a few times. The V gene is TRBV20-1, the J gene TRBJ1-4; no definite D call. This CDR3 region has 16 residues. Between the trimmed V and J ends, which lost 6 bases and 8 bases, there was a span of 25 bases. CDR1 is DFQATT, CDR2 SNEGSKA, per germline (reference sequence). The CDR3 is CSARRAGGRGWEKLFF. CDR3 coding DNA: TGCAGTGCCCGAAGGGCGGGAGGGAGAGGATGGGAAAAACTGTTTTTT.

This clonotype was recorded many times. CDR3 sequence (DNA): TGTGCCAGCAGCCGGCGGGACAGGGAGGGGGAGACCCAGTACTTC. Protein product: CASSRRDREGETQYF. The rearrangement links TRBV7-9 to TRBJ2-5; 9 bases align to TRBD1. This CDR3 contains 15 residues. J was trimmed by 5 bases and V by 5 bases; bases with no gene match: 9. CDR1 is SEHNR, CDR2 FQNEAQ, per germline (reference sequence).

This clonotype was seen many times. This chain uses TRBV7-9 with TRBJ2-7; weak D call: TRBD1 (7 bases). The CDR3 runs to 16 residues. Germline V gene data show CDR1 as SEHNR and CDR2 as FQNEAQ (reference sequence). Trimming took off 5 bases at V and 5 bases at J, with 22 bases between the two ends. In nucleotides, the CDR3 is TGTGCCAGCAGCCCAGGAGGCGGGACAGCTGAAGACGAGCAGTACTTC. This translates into CASSPGGGTAEDEQYF.

This clonotype was seen ten or more times. The chain links TRBV11-2 to TRBJ2-3, with D maybe TRBD1 (5 bases). The germline V and J ends were trimmed by 0 bases and 2 bases, with 9 bases remaining between them. The CDR3 is 15 amino acids. Germline V gene lookup returns CDR1 SGHAT and CDR2 FQNNGV. In DNA form, the CDR3 reads TGTGCCAGCAGCTTAGACCAGGGTAACACAGATACGCAGTATTTT. This codes for CASSLDQGNTDTQYF.

In this sample, this clonotype turned up once. The chain combines TRBV10-2 with TRBJ1-2; the D gene is possibly TRBD1 (6 bases). There are 13 residues in the CDR3. Deletions cut 6 bases from V and 8 bases from J, with 16 bases between. Germline V gene lookup returns CDR1 WSHSY and CDR2 SAAADI. In DNA form, the CDR3 reads TGCGCCAGCAGAAATACAGGGTGGGGAGGCTACACCTTC. Protein sequence: CASRNTGWGGYTF.

The chain is built from TRBV24-1 and TRBJ1-1, with D unclear. CDR3 length: 13 amino acids. CDR1 is KGHDR, CDR2 SFDVKD, per germline. The V gene lost 3 bases and the J gene lost 8 bases, with 12 bases spanning the gap. The CDR3: CATSDLTGREAFF. The CDR3 coding sequence is TGTGCCACCAGTGATCTGACTGGGAGAGAAGCTTTCTTT.

This clonotype showed up just a few times. This chain links TRBV15 with TRBJ2-5; D uncertain. V lost 0 bases and J 7 bases, leaving 6 bases between the germline ends. The length of the CDR3 is 12 residues. CDR1 is LNHNV, CDR2 YYDKDF, per germline (reference sequence). The CDR3 DNA is TGTGCCACCAGCAGAGATGATACGACCCAGTACTTC. Protein product: CATSRDDTTQYF.

This sequence joins TRBV30 and TRBJ2-4; possible D gene TRBD1, 5 bases. This CDR3 has 15 residues. From germline, CDR1 is GTSNPN and CDR2 SVGIG (reference sequence). The V end was cut by 3 bases, the J end by 2 bases, with 14 bases between. The CDR3: CAWSFLGQTKNIQYF. The DNA for the CDR3 is TGTGCCTGGAGCTTTCTGGGGCAGACCAAAAACATTCAGTACTTC.

This clonotype showed up many times. The J gene is TRBJ1-1, the V gene TRBV29-1; TRBD1 matches 9 bases. The trim removed 6 bases at V and 4 bases at J, leaving 3 bases unmatched. The CDR3 is 12 residues long. The V gene's germline CDR1 is SQVTM and CDR2 ANQGSEA. The CDR3 DNA is TGCAGCGTAAACAGGGGGCCCACTGAAGCTTTCTTT. Its translation is CSVNRGPTEAFF. Full variable domain (outside the CDR3, taken from reference TRBV29-1 and TRBJ1-1): SAVISQKPSRDICQRGTSLTIQCQVDSQVTMMFWYRQQPGQSLTLIATANQGSEATYESGFVIDKFPISRPNLTFSTLTVSNMSPEDSSIYLCSVNRGPTEAFFGQGTRLTVV.

V and J are TRBV6-1 and TRBJ2-7; maybe TRBD2 (6 bases). The CDR3 contains 15 residues. Germline values: CDR1 MNHNS, CDR2 SASEGT. The germline V and J ends were trimmed by 5 bases and 0 bases, with 14 bases remaining between them. The CDR3 region has the DNA TGTGCCAGCAGTAAGCGGGTAGAGAGCTCCTACGAGCAGTACTTC. As protein: CASSKRVESSYEQYF.

This clonotype came up a few times. The V and J genes are TRBV20-1 and TRBJ1-2, with D maybe TRBD1 (5 bases). Trimming left V 6 bases short and J 6 bases short, with 26 bases between. The CDR3 runs to 16 residues. Germline V CDR1 and CDR2: DFQATT, SNEGSKA (reference sequence). As DNA, the CDR3 is TGCAGTGCCCCGCCGGGGCGGACTATGGGCGGGGATGGCTACACCTTC. It codes for CSAPPGRTMGGDGYTF.

The chain uses TRBV4-2 and TRBJ2-7; D remains ambiguous. In germline, CDR1 is LGHNA, CDR2 YNFKEQ. This CDR3 is 14 amino acids long. V lost 0 bases, J lost 1 base, and 7 bases lay in between. For the CDR3, the DNA is TGTGCCAGCAGCCAAGACTCACAGTCCTACGAGCAGTACTTC. Translated: CASSQDSQSYEQYF.

The V call is TRBV5-6, the J call TRBJ2-7; a possible D gene is TRBD2 (6 bases). This CDR3 has 16 amino acids. Germline V lookup: CDR1 SGHDT, CDR2 YYEEEE. Trimming removed 4 bases from V and 1 base from J, with 18 bases in between. The CDR3 loop is CASSNLWRASSYEQYF. In DNA form, the CDR3 reads TGTGCCAGCAGCAACTTATGGAGGGCGAGTTCCTACGAGCAGTACTTC.

In this sample, this clonotype turned up a few times. The chain combines TRBV18 with TRBJ1-5, with D possibly TRBD1 on 5 matching bases. Trimming took 3 bases from V and 3 from J, leaving 9 bases between them. The length of the CDR3 is 14 residues. The V gene's germline CDR1 is KGHSH and CDR2 LQKENI. The CDR3 DNA reads TGTGCCAGCTCACCTCAGGGTACCAATCAGCCCCAGCATTTT. Translating it yields CASSPQGTNQPQHF.

A few counts support this clonotype. One end of the junction varies from germline; a read error may be responsible. The genes are TRBV27 and TRBJ2-7; a weak D match, TRBD1 (5 bases). The CDR3 spans 15 residues. The germline CDR1 and CDR2 sequences are MNHEY and SMNVEV (reference sequence). The CDR3 DNA reads as TGTGCCAGCAGTTTAGACAGCTGGAACCTCTACGAGCAGTGCTTC. Protein product: CASSLDSWNLYEQCF.

The chain combines TRBV6-9 with TRBJ2-1, with D perhaps assigned TRBD1 or TRBD2 (5 bases each). This CDR3 is 14 amino acids long. The V and J ends lost 3 bases and 9 bases respectively, with 15 bases between them. Germline V gene lookup returns CDR1 MNHGY and CDR2 SVAAGI. The CDR3 DNA reads as TGTGCCAGCAGTTACGGGGCTCTAGCTCTTGAGCAGTTCTTC. It is translated as CASSYGALALEQFF.

This clonotype was counted many times. The V and J genes are TRBV3-1 and TRBJ2-4; 10 nucleotides agree with TRBD2. CDR3 length: 19 residues. With 0 bases clipped from V and 1 base from J, the junction kept 9 bases outside the gene matches. The V gene's germline CDR1 is LGHDT and CDR2 YNNKEL (reference sequence). CDR3: CASSQDSLAGVKAKNIQYF. In DNA, the CDR3 is TGTGCCAGCAGCCAAGATTCGCTAGCGGGAGTCAAGGCCAAAAACATTCAGTACTTC.

There are a few counts of this clonotype. The genes are TRBV10-3 and TRBJ2-2; D is unclear. With 4 bases removed from V and 4 bases from J, the gap between germline ends came to 4 bases. This CDR3 is 12 amino acids long. The V gene's germline CDR1 is ENHRY and CDR2 SYGVKD. This CDR3 reads CAISAGTGELFF. CDR3 sequence (DNA): TGTGCCATCAGTGCCGGCACCGGGGAGCTGTTTTTT.

The sample holds many counts of this clonotype. The chain links TRBV28 to TRBJ2-5; weak D call: TRBD2 (5 bases). Trimming left V 7 bases short and J 1 base short, with 16 bases between. Germline CDR1 is MDHEN and CDR2 is SYDVKM. This CDR3 is 15 amino acids long. This CDR3 is CASTPSGGRQETQYF. The CDR3, as DNA: TGTGCCAGCACCCCGTCGGGCGGGCGCCAAGAGACCCAGTACTTC.

This clonotype was detected only a few times. The chain uses TRBV28 and TRBJ2-7; 10 bases line up with TRBD2. This CDR3 has 17 residues. CDR1 is MDHEN, CDR2 SYDVKM, per germline. Trimming cost V 4 bases and J 6 bases; bases outside gene matches: 15. The CDR3 loop reads CASSSLASGSHLAEQYF. DNA of the CDR3: TGTGCCAGCAGTTCTTTGGCTAGCGGGAGCCACCTCGCCGAGCAGTACTTC.